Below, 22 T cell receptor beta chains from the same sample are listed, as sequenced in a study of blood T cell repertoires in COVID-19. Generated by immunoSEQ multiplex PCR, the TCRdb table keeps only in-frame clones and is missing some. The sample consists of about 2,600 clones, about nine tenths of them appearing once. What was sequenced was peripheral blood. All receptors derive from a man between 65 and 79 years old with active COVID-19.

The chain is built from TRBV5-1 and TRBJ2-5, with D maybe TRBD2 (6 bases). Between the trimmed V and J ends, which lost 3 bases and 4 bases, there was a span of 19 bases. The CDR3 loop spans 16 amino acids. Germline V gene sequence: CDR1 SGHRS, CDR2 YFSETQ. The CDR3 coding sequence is TGCGCCAGCAGCTGGAGTAGGGAGGTTCACACAGAGACCCAGTACTTC. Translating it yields CASSWSREVHTETQYF.

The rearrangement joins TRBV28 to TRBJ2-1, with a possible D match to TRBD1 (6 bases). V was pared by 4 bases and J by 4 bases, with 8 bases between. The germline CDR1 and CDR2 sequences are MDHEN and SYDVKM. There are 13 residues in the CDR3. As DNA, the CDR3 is TGTGCCAGCAGTTCAGGGGCATACAATGAGCAGTTCTTC. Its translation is CASSSGAYNEQFF.

The CDR3 bases are TGCGCCAGCAGCTTCGCGCGGGCTAGCGGCACAGATACGCAGTATTTT. Translated: CASSFARASGTDTQYF. V gene TRBV5-1 combines with J gene TRBJ2-3; a possible D gene is TRBD2 (6 bases). The CDR3 has 16 amino acids. Looked up from germline, CDR1 is SGHRS and CDR2 is YFSETQ. V lost 2 bases and J lost 1, with 14 bases in between. The full variable domain, its missing parts supplied by reference TRBV5-1 and TRBJ2-3, is KAGVTQTPRYLIKTRGQQVTLSCSPISGHRSVSWYQQTPGQGLQFLFEYFSETQRNKGNFPGRFSGRQFSNSRSEMNVSTLELGDSALYLCASSFARASGTDTQYFGPGTRLTVL.

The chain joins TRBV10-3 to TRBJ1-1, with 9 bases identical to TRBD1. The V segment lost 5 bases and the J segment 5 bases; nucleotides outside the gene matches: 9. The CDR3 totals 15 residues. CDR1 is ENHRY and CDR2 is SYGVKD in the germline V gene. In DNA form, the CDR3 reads TGTGCCATCAGTACCCCGGACAGGGGAAGAACTGAAGCTTTCTTT. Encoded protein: CAISTPDRGRTEAFF.

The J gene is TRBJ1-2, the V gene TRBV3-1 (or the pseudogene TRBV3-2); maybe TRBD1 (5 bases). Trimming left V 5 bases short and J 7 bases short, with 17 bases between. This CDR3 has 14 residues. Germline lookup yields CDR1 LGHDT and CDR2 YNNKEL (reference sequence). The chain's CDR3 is CASSYRRGSFGYTF. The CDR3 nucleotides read TGTGCCAGCAGCTATAGGAGGGGTAGCTTTGGCTACACCTTC.

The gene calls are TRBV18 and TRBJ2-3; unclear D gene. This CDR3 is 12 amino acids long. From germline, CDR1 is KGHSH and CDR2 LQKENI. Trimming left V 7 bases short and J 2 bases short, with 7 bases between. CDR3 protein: CASLIVTDTQYF. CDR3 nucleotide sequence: TGTGCCAGCTTAATAGTCACAGATACGCAGTATTTT.

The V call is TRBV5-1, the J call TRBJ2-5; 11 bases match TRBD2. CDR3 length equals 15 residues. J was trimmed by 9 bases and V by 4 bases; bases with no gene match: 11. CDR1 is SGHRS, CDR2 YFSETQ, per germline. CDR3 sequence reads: CASSEGTSGFWAQYF. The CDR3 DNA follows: TGCGCCAGCAGCGAAGGGACTAGCGGCTTCTGGGCCCAGTACTTC.

CDR3 loop: CASKGEGGSSYEQYF. The CDR3 coding sequence is TGTGCCAGCAAAGGGGAGGGGGGTAGCTCCTACGAGCAGTACTTC. The chain employs TRBV2 and TRBJ2-7; D perhaps matches TRBD2 (7 bases). Germline V CDR1 and CDR2: SNHLY, FYNNEI. The V end was cut by 7 bases, the J end by 0 bases, with 16 bases between. This CDR3 region has 15 residues.

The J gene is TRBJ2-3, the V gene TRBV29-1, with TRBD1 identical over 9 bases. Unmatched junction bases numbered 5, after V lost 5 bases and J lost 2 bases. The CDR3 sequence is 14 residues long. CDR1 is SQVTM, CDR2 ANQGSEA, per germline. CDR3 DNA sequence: TGCAGCGTTTCACAGGGGGCCGACACAGATACGCAGTATTTT. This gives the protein CSVSQGADTDTQYF.

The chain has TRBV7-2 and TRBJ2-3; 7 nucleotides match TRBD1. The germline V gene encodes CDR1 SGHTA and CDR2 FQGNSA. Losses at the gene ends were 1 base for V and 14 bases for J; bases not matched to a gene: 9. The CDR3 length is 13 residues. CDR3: CASSLVVGGKLYF. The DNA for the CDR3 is TGTGCCAGCAGCTTAGTAGTAGGGGGCAAGTTGTATTTT.

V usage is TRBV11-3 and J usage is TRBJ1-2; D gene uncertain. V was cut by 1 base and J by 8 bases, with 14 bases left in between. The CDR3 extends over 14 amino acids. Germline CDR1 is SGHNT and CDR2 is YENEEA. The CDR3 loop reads CASSLGRSLEGYTF. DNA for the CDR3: TGTGCCAGCAGCTTAGGCAGGTCCCTCGAGGGCTACACCTTC.

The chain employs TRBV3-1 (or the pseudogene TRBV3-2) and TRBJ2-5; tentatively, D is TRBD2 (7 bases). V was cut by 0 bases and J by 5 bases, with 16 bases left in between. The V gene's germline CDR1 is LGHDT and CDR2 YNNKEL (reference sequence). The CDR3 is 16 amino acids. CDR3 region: CASSQDLIGGRETQYF. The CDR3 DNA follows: TGTGCCAGCAGCCAAGATCTCATCGGGGGGCGGGAGACCCAGTACTTC.

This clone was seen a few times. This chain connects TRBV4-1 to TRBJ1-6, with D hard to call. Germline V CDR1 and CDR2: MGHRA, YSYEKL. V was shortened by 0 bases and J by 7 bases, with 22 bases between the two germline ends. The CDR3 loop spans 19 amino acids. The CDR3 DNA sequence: TGCGCCAGCAGCCAAGATCTGTTCGGGCTCCTAGCGAGGAATTCACCCCTCCACTTT. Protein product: CASSQDLFGLLARNSPLHF.

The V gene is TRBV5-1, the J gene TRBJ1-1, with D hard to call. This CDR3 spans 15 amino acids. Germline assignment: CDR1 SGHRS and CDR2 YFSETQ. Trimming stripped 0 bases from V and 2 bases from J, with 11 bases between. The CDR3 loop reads CASSLGGGLNTEAFF. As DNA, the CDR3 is TGCGCCAGCAGCTTGGGAGGAGGGCTTAACACTGAAGCTTTCTTT.

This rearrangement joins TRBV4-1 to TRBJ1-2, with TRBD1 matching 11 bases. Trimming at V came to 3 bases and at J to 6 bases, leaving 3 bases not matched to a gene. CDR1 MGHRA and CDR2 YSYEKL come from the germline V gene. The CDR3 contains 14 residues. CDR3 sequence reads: CASSHWTGGHGYTF. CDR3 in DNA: TGCGCCAGCAGCCATTGGACAGGGGGCCATGGCTACACCTTC.

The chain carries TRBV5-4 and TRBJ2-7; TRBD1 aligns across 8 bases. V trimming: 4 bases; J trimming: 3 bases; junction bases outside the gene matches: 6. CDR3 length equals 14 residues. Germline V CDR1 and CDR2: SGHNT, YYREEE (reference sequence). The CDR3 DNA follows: TGTGCCAGCAGCGAGGACAGGGATCTCTACGAGCAGTACTTC. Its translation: CASSEDRDLYEQYF.

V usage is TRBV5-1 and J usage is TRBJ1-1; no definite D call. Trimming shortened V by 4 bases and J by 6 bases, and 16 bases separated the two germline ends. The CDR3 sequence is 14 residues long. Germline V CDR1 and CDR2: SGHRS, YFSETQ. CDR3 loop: CASSQEGNRPEAFF. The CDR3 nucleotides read TGCGCCAGCAGCCAGGAGGGTAATAGGCCTGAAGCTTTCTTT. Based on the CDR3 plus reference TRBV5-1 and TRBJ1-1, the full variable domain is KAGVTQTPRYLIKTRGQQVTLSCSPISGHRSVSWYQQTPGQGLQFLFEYFSETQRNKGNFPGRFSGRQFSNSRSEMNVSTLELGDSALYLCASSQEGNRPEAFFGQGTRLTVV.

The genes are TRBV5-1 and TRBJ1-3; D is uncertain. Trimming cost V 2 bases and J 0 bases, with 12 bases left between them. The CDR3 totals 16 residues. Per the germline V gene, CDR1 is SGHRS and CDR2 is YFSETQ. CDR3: CASSLEPSSSGNTIYF. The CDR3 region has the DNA TGCGCCAGCAGCTTAGAACCTAGCAGCTCTGGAAACACCATATATTTT.

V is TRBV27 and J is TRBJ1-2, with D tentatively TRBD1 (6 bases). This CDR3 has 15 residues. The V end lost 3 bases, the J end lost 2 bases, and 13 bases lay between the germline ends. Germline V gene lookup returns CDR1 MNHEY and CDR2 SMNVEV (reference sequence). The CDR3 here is CASSLGTPTNYGYTF. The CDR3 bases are TGTGCCAGCAGTTTGGGGACACCTACCAACTATGGCTACACCTTC.

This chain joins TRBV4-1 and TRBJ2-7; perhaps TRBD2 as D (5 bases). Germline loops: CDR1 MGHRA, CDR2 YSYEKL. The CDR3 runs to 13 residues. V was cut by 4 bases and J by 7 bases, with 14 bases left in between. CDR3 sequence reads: CASSRESWREQYF. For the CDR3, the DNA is TGCGCCAGCAGCCGAGAGTCCTGGAGGGAGCAGTACTTC.

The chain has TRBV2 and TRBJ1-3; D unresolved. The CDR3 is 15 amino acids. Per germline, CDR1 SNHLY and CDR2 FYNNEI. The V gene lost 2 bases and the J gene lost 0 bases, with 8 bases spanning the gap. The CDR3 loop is CASSEYRSSGNTIYF. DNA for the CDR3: TGTGCCAGCAGTGAATACCGGTCCTCTGGAAACACCATATATTTT.

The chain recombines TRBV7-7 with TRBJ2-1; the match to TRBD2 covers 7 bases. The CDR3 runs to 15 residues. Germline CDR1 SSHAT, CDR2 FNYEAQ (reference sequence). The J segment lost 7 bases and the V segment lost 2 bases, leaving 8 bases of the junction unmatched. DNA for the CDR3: TGTGCCAGCAGCTTAAAGCGGGGAAGGGAAAATGAGCAGTTCTTC. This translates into CASSLKRGRENEQFF.